The clone carrying this T cell receptor beta chain was picked up a small number of times. What it binds is not known. The source of the sample is a study of beta chain features in type 1 diabetes. Overall study findings and caveats: Patients' naive, central memory and Treg TCRB repertoires seemed closer to one another than those of healthy donors. Shortening that was moderate but significant affected the TCRB CDR3s of Type 1 diabetes patients in all four CD4+ subsets. VDJ junctions sequenced from type 1 diabetes patients showed fewer insertions and more deletions.

Expressed TCRB transcripts were sequenced because the isolated RNA had all been reverse transcribed beforehand. Naive, central memory and regulatory T cell samples produced a mean of roughly 3.9 million reads. Here immunoSEQ multiplex PCR was the method, and the copy in TCRdb shows in-frame clones only, minus some. The sample includes roughly 340,000 clones, roughly an eighth of them seen just once. CD45RO/CCR7/CD25/CD127/CD95/CD27 staining was used to isolate CD4+ naive, central memory, regulatory and stem cell-like memory cells by sorting. The receptor comes from a woman between 18 and 30 years old with type 1 diabetes. What was sequenced was naive CD4+ T cells from blood.

The CDR3 nucleotides read TGTGCCAGCAGTGAGGGACTCCAGATACTTTGGGGAGAGACCCAGTACTTC. Amino acid sequence: CASSEGLQILWGETQYF. The rearrangement uses TRBV2 and TRBJ2-5; D is possibly TRBD2 (6 bases). Per germline, CDR1 SNHLY and CDR2 FYNNEI. The ends were cut back, 3 bases at V and 4 bases at J, with 21 bases in the middle. CDR3 length: 17 amino acids.